One and the same sample provided the 32 T cell receptor beta chains below, sequenced in a study of T cell responses to AZD1222 COVID-19 vaccine (dated by TCRdb to about 2021). What this sample's time point label stands for: about 28 days (+/-7) after the second vaccine dose. The library was prepared using the immunoSEQ multiplex PCR assay. TCRdb retrieved this table from immuneACCESS and kept in-frame rearrangements only. Not all clones are present; in checked studies, unresolved V genes account for under half, and no reason is known for the remainder. For this sample the table gives some 150,000 clones, of which 87% were detected only once. The ten largest make up approximately 9.1% of the sample. Specimen: peripheral blood, collected 28 days after the second AZD1222 dose. Every receptor here comes from an adult who received the AZD1222 COVID-19 vaccine.

The V gene is TRBV28, the J gene TRBJ1-2; tentatively, D is TRBD1 (5 bases). The germline V gene has CDR1 MDHEN and CDR2 SYDVKM. Trimming pared 3 bases from V and 13 bases from J, leaving 12 bases between. The CDR3 runs to 11 residues. The CDR3: CASSFTGTGTF. CDR3 nucleotide sequence: TGTGCCAGCAGTTTCACCGGGACTGGCACCTTC.

The chain combines TRBV6-5 with TRBJ2-2, with TRBD1 identical over 10 bases. CDR3 size: 14 residues. Germline V gene lookup returns CDR1 MNHEY and CDR2 SVGAGI. With V trimmed by 10 bases and J by 0 bases, 2 bases remained unmatched. The CDR3 region has the DNA TGTGCCATCGACAGGGGGCCGAACACCGGGGAGCTGTTTTTT. It specifies CAIDRGPNTGELFF.

The V gene is TRBV2, the J gene TRBJ1-1, with a weak D call TRBD1 (5 bases). The germline V and J ends were trimmed by 4 bases and 3 bases, with 12 bases remaining between them. The CDR3 has 14 residues. Germline CDR1 and CDR2: SNHLY and FYNNEI. DNA of the CDR3: TGTGCCAGCAGTGGGACAAACGGCGACACTGAAGCTTTCTTT. It specifies CASSGTNGDTEAFF.

The V call is TRBV7-5, the J call TRBJ1-3. TRBV7-5 is a recognized pseudogene. This CDR3 comprises 12 residues. In DNA form, the CDR3 reads TGTGCCAGAAGCACTTCTGGAAACACCATATATTTT. Its protein product is CARSTSGNTIYF.

The V gene is TRBV14, the J gene TRBJ2-5; D is ambiguous. V gave up 2 bases and J gave up 5 bases, with 12 bases separating them. The CDR3 extends over 14 amino acids. Germline-derived CDR1 and CDR2 are SGHDN and FVKESK. For the CDR3, the DNA is TGTGCCAGCAGCCAATTCCGAGTACGGGAGACCCAGTACTTC. Translated: CASSQFRVRETQYF.

V is TRBV29-1 and J is TRBJ2-5; tentatively, D is TRBD1 or TRBD2 (6 bases each). Germline lookup yields CDR1 SQVTM and CDR2 ANQGSEA. This CDR3 has 16 residues. Trimming left V 5 bases short and J 1 base short, with 20 bases between. The CDR3 DNA reads TGCAGCGTTCAATCGGTCGAAGGGGGGATCCAAGAGACCCAGTACTTC. Amino acids: CSVQSVEGGIQETQYF.

This chain connects TRBV6-1 to TRBJ1-4, with D hard to call. Germline V CDR1 and CDR2: MNHNS, SASEGT. V lost 0 bases and J 15 bases, leaving 11 bases between the germline ends. There are 12 residues in the CDR3. This CDR3 reads CASSEAGKTVFF. The DNA of the CDR3 is TGTGCCAGCAGTGAAGCGGGCAAAACGGTGTTTTTT.

This chain joins TRBV28 and TRBJ1-5; D is undetermined. V lost 2 bases and J lost 6, with 8 bases in between. CDR3 length: 13 residues. Germline CDR1 reads MDHEN; CDR2 reads SYDVKM. CDR3 sequence: CASSLMGRQPQHF. The CDR3, as DNA: TGTGCCAGCAGTTTAATGGGTCGTCAGCCCCAGCATTTT.

The chain is built from TRBV24-1 and TRBJ2-1, with D unclear. In germline, CDR1 is KGHDR, CDR2 SFDVKD. The length of the CDR3 is 15 residues. The V end was cut by 3 bases, the J end by 2 bases, with 10 bases between. The CDR3 DNA is TGTGCCACCAGTGATGGCGGAGCTACCTACAATGAGCAGTTCTTC. Translating gives CATSDGGATYNEQFF.

The chain has TRBV10-3 and TRBJ1-3; D might be TRBD1 (5 bases). Germline V gene sequence: CDR1 ENHRY, CDR2 SYGVKD. The CDR3 length is 16 residues. The germline V and J ends were trimmed by 0 bases and 0 bases, with 9 bases remaining between them. The CDR3: CAISESGHFSGNTIYF. CDR3 sequence (DNA): TGTGCCATCAGTGAGTCCGGACACTTCTCTGGAAACACCATATATTTT.

The rearrangement uses TRBV6-2 or TRBV6-3 and TRBJ1-1; D unresolved. The CDR3 is made up of 13 amino acids. V lost 5 bases to trimming and J lost 1 base, with 8 bases between them. Per germline, CDR1 MNHEY and CDR2 SVGEGT. CDR3 DNA sequence: TGTGCCAGCAGTCAACCGCGGAACACTGAAGCTTTCTTT. Amino acids: CASSQPRNTEAFF.

This rearrangement joins TRBV2 to TRBJ2-1; no firm D call. From germline, CDR1 is SNHLY and CDR2 FYNNEI. The CDR3 covers 15 residues. The V end lost 5 bases, the J end lost 0 bases, and 11 bases lay between the germline ends. CDR3 sequence reads: CASSPRGNSYNEQFF. Written as DNA, the CDR3 is TGTGCCAGCAGTCCCCGAGGTAACTCCTACAATGAGCAGTTCTTC.

This sequence joins TRBV7-2 and TRBJ2-2, with TRBD2 as a possible D gene (5 bases). This CDR3 is built from 15 residues. Trimming pared 2 bases from V and 5 bases from J, leaving 12 bases between. Germline CDR1 is SGHTA and CDR2 is FQGNSA. The DNA of the CDR3 is TGTGCCAGCAGCTTAACGGATAGCGCTACCGGGGAGCTGTTTTTT. Protein product: CASSLTDSATGELFF.

This clone was detected only once. This chain uses TRBV2 with TRBJ2-3; D is unclear. The CDR3 contains 11 residues. In germline, CDR1 is SNHLY, CDR2 FYNNEI. The germline V and J ends were trimmed by 7 bases and 6 bases, with 8 bases remaining between them. CDR3: CASKIGDTQYF. The CDR3 DNA is TGTGCCAGCAAGATAGGCGATACGCAGTATTTT. Combining the CDR3 with reference TRBV2 and TRBJ2-3 gives the whole variable domain EPEVTQTPSHQVTQMGQEVILRCVPISNHLYFYWYRQILGQKVEFLVSFYNNEISEKSEIFDDQFSVERPDGSNFTLKIRSTKLEDSAMYFCASKIGDTQYFGPGTRLTVL.

DNA of the CDR3: TGTGCCAGCTCATCGGACAGGGACACTGAAGCTTTCTTT. Protein sequence: CASSSDRDTEAFF. The rearrangement joins TRBV18 to TRBJ1-1; 8 bases line up with TRBD1. CDR1 is KGHSH, CDR2 LQKENI, per germline. This CDR3 has 13 residues. V was clipped by 5 bases and J by 3 bases; unmatched bases: 2.

V gene TRBV13 combines with J gene TRBJ1-4; the D gene is possibly TRBD1 (6 bases). V lost 5 bases and J lost 8, with 21 bases in between. The CDR3 loop spans 16 amino acids. CDR1 and CDR2 (germline): PRHDT, FYEKMQ (reference sequence). CDR3 region: CASSARTGSPVEKLFF. The CDR3, as DNA: TGTGCCAGCAGCGCCCGAACAGGGTCCCCGGTCGAAAAACTGTTTTTT.

This sequence joins TRBV2 and TRBJ1-6, with D perhaps matching TRBD1 (5 bases). The CDR3 totals 15 residues. Germline V gene data show CDR1 as SNHLY and CDR2 as FYNNEI. Between the trimmed V and J ends, which lost 6 bases and 8 bases, there was a span of 17 bases. CDR3 amino acids: CASSGAGTRDSPLHF. The CDR3 nucleotides read TGTGCCAGCAGCGGAGCCGGGACGAGGGATTCACCCCTCCACTTT.

The rearrangement uses TRBV29-1 and TRBJ2-1, with D uncertain. The germline V gene has CDR1 SQVTM and CDR2 ANQGSEA. Trimming removed 4 bases at V and 7 bases at J, with 14 bases between. The CDR3 covers 13 residues. As DNA, the CDR3 is TGCAGCGTTGCCCCCGCCTTAGTGAATGAGCAGTTCTTC. It encodes CSVAPALVNEQFF.

The chain carries TRBV19 and TRBJ2-3, with D tentatively TRBD2 (6 bases). Germline V gene data show CDR1 as LNHDA and CDR2 as SQIVND (reference sequence). The CDR3 extends over 14 amino acids. The V end lost 11 bases, the J end lost 4 bases, and 19 bases lay between the germline ends. CDR3 nucleotides: TGTGCCTCTAAGTCGGGAGCTGGCGCAGATACGCAGTATTTT. It codes for CASKSGAGADTQYF.

This rearrangement joins TRBV5-6 to TRBJ2-1; D is uncertain. This CDR3 is 13 amino acids long. V gave up 5 bases and J gave up 5 bases, with 11 bases separating them. CDR1 is SGHDT and CDR2 is YYEEEE in the germline V gene. The CDR3 here is CASSSRLNNEQFF. The CDR3 nucleotides are TGTGCCAGCAGTTCCAGACTGAACAATGAGCAGTTCTTC.

The gene calls are TRBV6-1 and TRBJ1-5, with D uncertain. The CDR3 contains 11 residues. CDR1 is MNHNS and CDR2 is SASEGT in the germline V gene. With 0 bases removed from V and 11 bases from J, the gap between germline ends came to 5 bases. CDR3 loop: CASSEAGAQHF. The CDR3 DNA is TGTGCCAGCAGTGAAGCGGGAGCCCAGCATTTT.

This CDR3 is CASSAGTGGFYEQYF. CDR3 nucleotide sequence: TGTGCCAGCAGCGCCGGGACAGGGGGCTTCTACGAGCAGTACTTC. This chain connects TRBV9 to TRBJ2-7, with TRBD1 identical over 12 bases. Per germline, CDR1 SGDLS and CDR2 YYNGEE. The CDR3 loop spans 15 amino acids. V was pared by 3 bases and J by 3 bases, with 4 bases of the junction left unmatched.

The gene calls are TRBV7-2 and TRBJ2-1, with 8 bases that match TRBD1. The CDR3 contains 17 residues. J lost 7 bases, V lost 0 bases, and 11 bases had no gene match. From germline, CDR1 is SGHTA and CDR2 FQGNSA. CDR3 coding DNA: TGTGCCAGCAGCTTAGCGGGGACAGGTCCTTTACAGAATGAGCAGTTCTTC. Its protein product is CASSLAGTGPLQNEQFF. The whole variable domain, filled in from reference TRBV7-2 and TRBJ2-1, reads GAGVSQSPSNKVTEKGKDVELRCDPISGHTALYWYRQSLGQGLEFLIYFQGNSAPDKSGLPSDRFSAERTGGSVSTLTIQRTQQEDSAVYLCASSLAGTGPLQNEQFFGPGTRLTVL.

V and J are TRBV4-1 and TRBJ2-4, with 15 bases identical to TRBD2. The CDR3 is 17 residues long. CDR1 MGHRA and CDR2 YSYEKL come from the germline V gene. The V gene end was trimmed by 3 bases and the J gene end by 8 bases; junction bases not matched to a gene: 8. CDR3 DNA: TGCGCCAGCAGCCATTATGGGACTAGCGGGAGGTGGGACATTCAGTACTTC. Its protein product is CASSHYGTSGRWDIQYF.

The rearrangement uses TRBV3-1 (or the pseudogene TRBV3-2) and TRBJ1-4; unclear D gene. Germline assignment: CDR1 LGHDT and CDR2 YNNKEL (reference sequence). Trimming stripped 4 bases from V and 3 bases from J, with 9 bases between. The CDR3 is made up of 14 amino acids. The CDR3 loop is CASSPDTSNEKLFF. For the CDR3, the DNA is TGTGCCAGCAGCCCCGACACATCTAATGAAAAACTGTTTTTT.

The chain employs TRBV6-2 or TRBV6-3 and TRBJ2-7; 10 bases are shared with TRBD2. This CDR3 is 15 amino acids long. V lost 2 bases, J lost 6 bases, and 7 bases stayed unmatched. Germline-derived CDR1 and CDR2 are MNHEY and SVGEGT. The CDR3 loop is CASSYLLAGATEQYF. The CDR3 nucleotides read TGTGCCAGCAGTTACCTCCTAGCGGGGGCTACCGAGCAGTACTTC.

This chain links TRBV6-9 with TRBJ1-5; weak D call: TRBD1 (6 bases). Trimming stripped 8 bases from V and 10 bases from J, with 15 bases between. This CDR3 is built from 12 residues. Germline V gene sequence: CDR1 MNHGY, CDR2 SVAAGI. The CDR3 loop reads CASPGVLGPQHF. The CDR3 bases are TGTGCCAGCCCAGGGGTGTTGGGACCCCAGCATTTT.

V and J are TRBV30 and TRBJ2-5; D remains unclear. The CDR3 spans 13 residues. Trimming took off 1 base at V and 2 bases at J, with 8 bases between the two ends. CDR1 is GTSNPN, CDR2 SVGIG, per germline (reference sequence). Written as DNA, the CDR3 is TGTGCCTGGAGTGCTGGGCAGCAAGAGACCCAGTACTTC. Translated: CAWSAGQQETQYF.

This chain connects TRBV18 to TRBJ2-1; D is unresolved. V was shortened by 8 bases and J by 8 bases, with 10 bases between the two germline ends. This CDR3 has 11 amino acids. CDR1 is KGHSH and CDR2 is LQKENI in the germline V gene. The CDR3 spells CASAPGDEQFF. The CDR3 region has the DNA TGTGCCAGCGCCCCGGGTGATGAGCAGTTCTTC.

This clone has a handful of counts. The chain combines TRBV28 with TRBJ1-2; D unresolved. Germline CDR1 MDHEN, CDR2 SYDVKM. The CDR3 runs 12 residues. V was pared by 1 base and J by 4 bases, with 4 bases between. The DNA of the CDR3 is TGTGCCAGCAGTTTATCCCTCTATGGCTACACCTTC. Protein sequence: CASSLSLYGYTF.

This clone was counted once. The genes are TRBV7-2 and TRBJ1-2; unclear D gene. The length of the CDR3 is 12 residues. The germline V gene encodes CDR1 SGHTA and CDR2 FQGNSA. V lost 1 base and J lost 8, with 8 bases in between. The CDR3 DNA follows: TGTGCCAGCAGCTTAGGACATCGAGGCTACACCTTC. The encoded protein is CASSLGHRGYTF.

The rearrangement joins TRBV3-1 (or the pseudogene TRBV3-2) to TRBJ2-5, with 13 bases lining up with TRBD2. This CDR3 is 17 amino acids long. V lost 1 base, J lost 5 bases, and 7 bases stayed unmatched. Germline V gene sequence: CDR1 LGHDT, CDR2 YNNKEL (reference sequence). The CDR3 loop is CASSQGTRLAGGETQYF. The CDR3 nucleotides are TGTGCCAGCAGCCAAGGAACCCGACTAGCGGGAGGTGAGACCCAGTACTTC.